These 13 T cell receptor beta chains were sequenced from one sample in a study of siplizumab effects on memory and regulatory T cells. The repertoire was sequenced with immunoSEQ multiplex PCR; TCRdb's copy has only in-frame clones and lacks some. The sample lists fewer than 70,000 clones, approximately 89% occurring once. The sequencing sample was made of Tregs sorted from blood. Every receptor here comes from a human donor in good health.

This chain uses TRBV27 with TRBJ2-7; TRBD2 matches 12 bases. Germline CDR1 reads MNHEY; CDR2 reads SMNVEV (reference sequence). There are 15 residues in the CDR3. After removal of 3 bases from V and 0 bases from J, the junction contained 0 bases not matched to a gene. CDR3 region: CASSLTSGGSYEQYF. Here the CDR3 DNA reads TGTGCCAGCAGTTTGACTAGCGGGGGCTCCTACGAGCAGTACTTC.

V is TRBV10-3 and J is TRBJ1-2, with 10 bases lining up with TRBD1. From germline, CDR1 is ENHRY and CDR2 SYGVKD. The CDR3 is 13 residues long. J was trimmed by 7 bases and V by 6 bases; bases with no gene match: 5. The CDR3 reads CAIRGTGDVGYTF. The CDR3 bases are TGTGCCATCAGGGGGACAGGGGATGTTGGCTACACCTTC.

This rearrangement joins TRBV9 to TRBJ1-2, with D tentatively TRBD1 (5 bases). Germline V gene lookup returns CDR1 SGDLS and CDR2 YYNGEE. CDR3 length: 14 residues. Trimming cost V 3 bases and J 4 bases, with 13 bases left between them. CDR3 protein: CASSAQGRRYGYTF. The CDR3 DNA sequence: TGTGCCAGCAGCGCCCAGGGCCGGCGCTATGGCTACACCTTC.

The chain employs TRBV20-1 and TRBJ2-7; the D is unclear. V lost 4 bases and J 5 bases, leaving 9 bases between the germline ends. Germline assignment: CDR1 DFQATT and CDR2 SNEGSKA (reference sequence). This CDR3 is built from 11 residues. This chain's CDR3 is CSAMFDHEQYF. In DNA, the CDR3 is TGCAGTGCTATGTTTGATCACGAGCAGTACTTC.

The chain joins TRBV10-1 to TRBJ2-3, with D perhaps matching TRBD2 (5 bases). V lost 5 bases and J 4 bases, leaving 19 bases between the germline ends. This CDR3 spans 16 amino acids. Germline CDR1 and CDR2: WNHNN and SYGVQD (reference sequence). The CDR3 spells CASSPQTAFGADTQYF. CDR3 nucleotide sequence: TGCGCCAGCAGTCCCCAGACGGCCTTCGGGGCAGATACGCAGTATTTT.

The chain uses TRBV27 and TRBJ1-4; D is ambiguous. Trimming left V 2 bases short and J 5 bases short, with 12 bases between. The CDR3 is made up of 15 amino acids. Germline V gene sequence: CDR1 MNHEY, CDR2 SMNVEV (reference sequence). The CDR3 loop is CASSLGSSPNEKLFF. The CDR3 DNA follows: TGTGCCAGCAGTTTAGGGTCCAGCCCAAATGAAAAACTGTTTTTT. Full variable domain (missing parts from reference TRBV27 and TRBJ1-4): EAQVTQNPRYLITVTGKKLTVTCSQNMNHEYMSWYRQDPGLGLRQIYYSMNVEVTDKGDVPEGYKVSRKEKRNFPLILESPSPNQTSLYFCASSLGSSPNEKLFFGSGTQLSVL.

The gene calls are TRBV5-1 and TRBJ2-3; TRBD2 aligns across 7 bases. Germline trimming cut 4 bases from V and 0 bases from J; bases unmatched to any gene: 11. The CDR3 is made up of 17 amino acids. Germline CDR1 SGHRS, CDR2 YFSETQ. The CDR3 region has the DNA TGCGCCAGCAGCGTAGCGGGCCCCCTTGGTAGCACAGATACGCAGTATTTT. Translating it yields CASSVAGPLGSTDTQYF.

J is TRBJ1-3 and V is TRBV5-6; tentative D call: TRBD1 (5 bases). This CDR3 has 15 amino acids. Between the trimmed V and J ends, which lost 0 bases and 4 bases, there was a span of 11 bases. Germline V gives CDR1 SGHDT, CDR2 YYEEEE. CDR3 loop: CASSLDPTAGNTIYF. DNA of the CDR3: TGTGCCAGCAGCTTGGACCCGACAGCCGGAAACACCATATATTTT.

This clone has only a few counts. The V and J genes are TRBV18 and TRBJ1-2; 7 bases are shared with TRBD1. The germline gives CDR1 KGHSH, CDR2 LQKENI. The length of the CDR3 is 12 residues. The J segment lost 6 bases and the V segment lost 5 bases, leaving 3 bases of the junction unmatched. CDR3 bases: TGTGCCAGCTCAGCAGACAGGGATGGCTACACCTTC. As protein: CASSADRDGYTF.

The rearrangement joins TRBV5-1 to TRBJ1-4; 8 nucleotides line up with TRBD1. V lost 4 bases, J lost 7 bases, and 6 bases stayed unmatched. In germline, CDR1 is SGHRS, CDR2 YFSETQ. The CDR3 length is 14 residues. The CDR3 protein is CASSPGGSGEKLFF. The DNA of the CDR3 is TGCGCCAGCAGCCCAGGGGGCTCGGGTGAAAAACTGTTTTTT.

The CDR3 here is CASSPSKGSGRDTQYF. For the CDR3, the DNA is TGTGCCAGCTCACCAAGCAAAGGCAGCGGGAGAGATACGCAGTATTTT. This chain uses TRBV18 with TRBJ2-3; 8 positions agree with TRBD2. The V gene end was trimmed by 2 bases and the J gene end by 5 bases; junction bases not matched to a gene: 9. Per germline, CDR1 KGHSH and CDR2 LQKENI. This CDR3 region has 16 residues.

The rearrangement uses TRBV27 and TRBJ1-1; D possibly corresponds to TRBD1 (5 bases). V gave up 1 base and J gave up 5 bases, with 11 bases separating them. The CDR3 consists of 14 residues. Looked up from germline, CDR1 is MNHEY and CDR2 is SMNVEV (reference sequence). CDR3 amino acids: CASSLFQGGTEAFF. The CDR3 nucleotides read TGTGCCAGCAGTTTATTCCAGGGTGGTACTGAAGCTTTCTTT.

The chain has TRBV2 and TRBJ1-2; 7 bases fit TRBD1. V shed 8 bases, J shed 5 bases, and the junction held 11 bases outside the gene matches. The germline CDR1 and CDR2 sequences are SNHLY and FYNNEI. This CDR3 has 14 amino acids. This CDR3 reads CASLRTGTLYGYTF. The CDR3 nucleotides read TGTGCCAGCCTCAGGACAGGAACACTTTATGGCTACACCTTC.